This T cell receptor beta chain was sequenced during a study of response to subunit inactivated influenza vaccine. TCRdb called the RT-PCR reads again in MiXCR, with one record for every CDR3 protein. The data contain a few hundred thousand distinct CDR3 sequences, 9.5% to 12% of them singletons. The V gene lost 6 bases and the J gene lost 1 base, with 7 bases spanning the gap. The CDR3 totals 12 residues. Per the germline V gene, CDR1 is MNHEY and CDR2 is SMNVEV (reference sequence). The table lists this clonotype with a few counts. The sample here was PBMCs from blood, taken 40 to 50 days after vaccination. This receptor was obtained from a man in his fifties or sixties who received an inactivated influenza vaccine. V and J are TRBV27 and TRBJ2-7, with D uncertain. In nucleotides, the CDR3 is TGTGCCAGCAGATCCGTATCCTACGAGCAGTACTTC. This sequence encodes CASRSVSYEQYF.